Below are 24 T cell receptor beta chains sequenced from a single sample in a study of cytomegalovirus exposure and HLA in healthy donors (TCRdb year 2017). The protocol used for the library was the immunoSEQ multiplex PCR assay. The multiplex PCR relied on a mix of 60 forward primers for TCR Vbeta segments and 13 reverse primers for TCR Jbeta segments. TCRdb obtained this table from immuneACCESS and retained in-frame rearrangements with V and J assigned. These tables miss some clones; where compared with another copy, unresolved V genes account for less than half of the shortfall, and the remainder is unexplained. Recorded for this sample are 150,000 to 200,000 clones; around 81% of them occurred a single time. The ten largest clones capture 1.5% to 2% of the sample. The specimen was PBMCs. The origin of the receptors is a man in his thirties or forties in good health and CMV-seronegative.

The chain has TRBV11-3 and TRBJ2-1, with D tentatively TRBD1 (6 bases). Germline V gene data show CDR1 as SGHNT and CDR2 as YENEEA. The CDR3 has 15 residues. The V end was cut by 5 bases, the J end by 7 bases, with 18 bases between. The DNA for the CDR3 is TGTGCCAGCAGCGCAACAGGGAAAATGGTGAATGAGCAGTTCTTC. This sequence encodes CASSATGKMVNEQFF.

This chain links TRBV5-6 with TRBJ2-7, with a tentative D call TRBD2 (6 bases). Germline V gene data show CDR1 as SGHDT and CDR2 as YYEEEE. Trimming took 1 base from V and 0 from J, leaving 14 bases between them. The CDR3 spans 16 residues. The CDR3 DNA is TGTGCCAGCAGCTTGCTCCTAGCGTTTGACTCCTACGAGCAGTACTTC. Translating it yields CASSLLLAFDSYEQYF.

The genes are TRBV9 and TRBJ2-1, with D hard to call. Germline values: CDR1 SGDLS, CDR2 YYNGEE. With 3 bases removed from V and 2 bases from J, the gap between germline ends came to 9 bases. This CDR3 has 14 residues. CDR3 region: CASSGPAAYNEQFF. The CDR3, as DNA: TGTGCCAGCAGCGGACCGGCGGCCTACAATGAGCAGTTCTTC.

V and J are TRBV28 and TRBJ2-7; 9 bases are shared with TRBD1. J was trimmed by 5 bases and V by 4 bases; bases with no gene match: 6. This CDR3 has 14 amino acids. In germline, CDR1 is MDHEN, CDR2 SYDVKM. CDR3 DNA: TGTGCCAGCAGTTCGGGGACAGGGCCCCACGAGCAGTACTTC. This sequence encodes CASSSGTGPHEQYF. Filled out from reference TRBV28 and TRBJ2-7, the complete variable domain reads DVKVTQSSRYLVKRTGEKVFLECVQDMDHENMFWYRQDPGLGLRLIYFSYDVKMKEKGDIPEGYSVSREKKERFSLILESASTNQTSMYLCASSSGTGPHEQYFGPGTRLTVT.

V usage is TRBV18 and J usage is TRBJ1-2, with D perhaps TRBD1 (5 bases). The germline CDR1 and CDR2 sequences are KGHSH and LQKENI. This CDR3 region has 17 residues. The ends were cut back, 6 bases at V and 8 bases at J, with 28 bases in the middle. CDR3 nucleotide sequence: TGTGCCAGCTCCCCTTTCCAGGTGGGGACTACTTTTAGCGGCTACACCTTC. Amino acid sequence: CASSPFQVGTTFSGYTF.

The chain uses TRBV5-4 and TRBJ1-3; no firm D call. V was clipped by 4 bases and J by 2 bases, with 13 bases between them. The CDR3 extends over 15 amino acids. Germline CDR1 and CDR2: SGHNT and YYREEE (reference sequence). The CDR3 here is CASSLGRGTGNTIYF. The CDR3 nucleotides read TGTGCCAGCAGCCTGGGCCGAGGCACTGGAAACACCATATATTTT.

This clone was seen only a few times. V is TRBV6-5 and J is TRBJ2-7; D might be TRBD1 (6 bases). Trimming left V 3 bases short and J 7 bases short, with 19 bases between. Germline V gene data show CDR1 as MNHEY and CDR2 as SVGAGI. The CDR3 runs 15 residues. CDR3 coding DNA: TGTGCCAGCAGTTATGGGACACACAAGCCAGAGGAGCAGTACTTC. Translation gives CASSYGTHKPEEQYF.

The chain uses TRBV5-4 and TRBJ2-6, with D perhaps matching TRBD2 (6 bases). Germline V CDR1 and CDR2: SGHNT, YYREEE (reference sequence). V dropped 3 bases and J dropped 0 bases, with 16 bases sitting between them. The CDR3 covers 18 residues. The CDR3 loop is CASSWAGLLDSGANVLTF. CDR3 in DNA: TGTGCCAGCAGCTGGGCGGGACTCCTGGACTCTGGGGCCAACGTCCTGACTTTC. Complete variable domain (other parts from reference TRBV5-4 and TRBJ2-6): ETGVTQSPTHLIKTRGQQVTLRCSSQSGHNTVSWYQQALGQGPQFIFQYYREEENGRGNFPPRFSGLQFPNYSSELNVNALELDDSALYLCASSWAGLLDSGANVLTFGAGSRLTVL.

This chain joins TRBV6-1 and TRBJ1-6; D gene ambiguous. The germline V gene has CDR1 MNHNS and CDR2 SASEGT. Trimming cost V 4 bases and J 7 bases, with 14 bases left between them. The CDR3 covers 15 residues. DNA of the CDR3: TGTGCCAGCAGTGGCGCAACCGGGGTCAATTCACCCCTCCACTTT. Amino acids: CASSGATGVNSPLHF.

The rearrangement joins TRBV29-1 to TRBJ2-5; 8 bases are shared with TRBD2. Trimming removed 6 bases from V and 5 bases from J; junction bases left unmatched: 8. The germline V gene encodes CDR1 SQVTM and CDR2 ANQGSEA. This CDR3 comprises 13 residues. The CDR3 coding sequence is TGCAGCGTAAGCACTAGCGGAGTTGAGACCCAGTACTTC. It yields the protein CSVSTSGVETQYF.

The gene calls are TRBV2 and TRBJ1-2; 7 nucleotides match TRBD1. The CDR3 length is 12 residues. With V trimmed by 3 bases and J by 7 bases, 2 bases remained unmatched. The germline CDR1 and CDR2 sequences are SNHLY and FYNNEI. CDR3 loop: CASSEDRTGYTF. As DNA, the CDR3 is TGTGCCAGCAGTGAGGACAGGACTGGCTACACCTTC.

The chain recombines TRBV5-1 with TRBJ2-7; TRBD2 matches 10 bases. This CDR3 spans 15 amino acids. V lost 0 bases and J lost 2; bases outside the gene matches: 2. CDR1 is SGHRS and CDR2 is YFSETQ in the germline V gene. The CDR3 here is CASSLVLAGAYEQYF. The CDR3 DNA follows: TGCGCCAGCAGCTTGGTTCTAGCGGGAGCCTACGAGCAGTACTTC.

This sequence joins TRBV11-2 and TRBJ2-2, with D unresolved. The CDR3 runs 15 residues. Trimming pared 2 bases from V and 1 base from J, leaving 8 bases between. The germline gives CDR1 SGHAT, CDR2 FQNNGV. CDR3 sequence (DNA): TGTGCCAGCAGCTTAATGGCGGTGAACACCGGGGAGCTGTTTTTT. Protein sequence: CASSLMAVNTGELFF.

V is TRBV4-2 and J is TRBJ2-7; possibly TRBD1 for D (6 bases). This CDR3 has 16 residues. CDR1 and CDR2 (germline): LGHNA, YNFKEQ. The germline V and J ends were trimmed by 4 bases and 0 bases, with 16 bases remaining between them. The CDR3 reads CASSPHPQGTSYEQYF. For the CDR3, the DNA is TGTGCCAGCAGCCCCCACCCCCAGGGGACCTCCTACGAGCAGTACTTC.

The DNA of the CDR3 is TGTGCCAGCAGTCTTGGGACAGGGGGAATTAGCGAGCAGTACTTC. This translates into CASSLGTGGISEQYF. The chain recombines TRBV6-4 with TRBJ2-7, with TRBD1 matching over 11 bases. CDR1 and CDR2 (germline): MRHNA, SNTAGT. The CDR3 is 15 amino acids. V lost 5 bases and J lost 6; bases outside the gene matches: 9.

The chain links TRBV15 to TRBJ1-1, with 7 bases identical to TRBD1. CDR3 size: 14 residues. The ends lost 3 bases at V and 5 bases at J; junction bases unmatched: 6. Per germline, CDR1 LNHNV and CDR2 YYDKDF (reference sequence). Here the CDR3 reads CATSSHQGGTEAFF. DNA of the CDR3: TGTGCCACCAGCAGCCATCAGGGGGGTACTGAAGCTTTCTTT.

The count of this clone is one. The rearrangement uses TRBV28 and TRBJ2-7, with a possible D match to TRBD1 (6 bases). Deletions cut 6 bases from V and 0 bases from J, with 15 bases between. The CDR3 has 15 amino acids. CDR1 and CDR2 (germline): MDHEN, SYDVKM. This chain's CDR3 is CASRKTGLNSYEQYF. The CDR3 DNA sequence: TGTGCCAGCAGAAAGACAGGCCTCAACTCCTACGAGCAGTACTTC.

This clone has a handful of counts. The chain has TRBV2 and TRBJ2-7; 7 bases are a match to TRBD1. This CDR3 spans 14 amino acids. CDR1 is SNHLY, CDR2 FYNNEI, per germline. With V trimmed by 3 bases and J by 5 bases, 7 bases remained unmatched. CDR3 in DNA: TGTGCCAGCAGTGAGAGGCAGGGGGAAGACGAGCAGTACTTC. This sequence encodes CASSERQGEDEQYF.

CDR3 sequence reads: CSAPDTPEAFF. The CDR3 nucleotides are TGCAGTGCTCCGGACACGCCTGAAGCTTTCTTT. The chain combines TRBV20-1 with TRBJ1-1, with a possible D match to TRBD1 (5 bases). This CDR3 region has 11 residues. Germline V gives CDR1 DFQATT, CDR2 SNEGSKA (reference sequence). V lost 5 bases, J lost 6 bases, and 10 bases lay in between.

This clone was found once. The chain combines TRBV2 with TRBJ2-7, with a weak D call TRBD1 (7 bases). V lost 3 bases, J lost 2 bases, and 14 bases lay in between. The CDR3 spans 15 residues. Germline-derived CDR1 and CDR2 are SNHLY and FYNNEI. Written as DNA, the CDR3 is TGTGCCAGCAGTGAGTTCCAGGGGGGAGCCTACGAGCAGTACTTC. Translated, it gives CASSEFQGGAYEQYF.

The V call is TRBV2, the J call TRBJ2-3; D not certain. CDR3 size: 14 residues. V lost 3 bases to trimming and J lost 0 bases, with 7 bases between them. CDR1 and CDR2 from the germline V gene are SNHLY and FYNNEI. The CDR3 coding sequence is TGTGCCAGCAGTGAGCAACAGAGCACAGATACGCAGTATTTT. Amino acids: CASSEQQSTDTQYF. Complete variable domain (other parts from reference TRBV2 and TRBJ2-3): EPEVTQTPSHQVTQMGQEVILRCVPISNHLYFYWYRQILGQKVEFLVSFYNNEISEKSEIFDDQFSVERPDGSNFTLKIRSTKLEDSAMYFCASSEQQSTDTQYFGPGTRLTVL.

The gene calls are TRBV25-1 and TRBJ2-3; TRBD1 matches 12 bases. This CDR3 is built from 18 residues. In germline, CDR1 is MGHDK, CDR2 SYGVNS. The ends lost 3 bases at V and 1 base at J; junction bases unmatched: 8. The CDR3 protein is CASSDPGQGAEGTDTQYF. The CDR3, as DNA: TGTGCCAGCAGTGATCCGGGACAGGGGGCAGAAGGCACAGATACGCAGTATTTT.

The J gene is TRBJ2-2, the V gene TRBV6-5; tentatively, D is TRBD1 (6 bases). In germline, CDR1 is MNHEY, CDR2 SVGAGI. There are 14 residues in the CDR3. Trimming took 7 bases from V and 5 from J, leaving 14 bases between them. The CDR3 DNA reads TGTGCCAGCACTGGGGGCCGGTCGACCGGGGAGCTGTTTTTT. Amino acid sequence: CASTGGRSTGELFF.

The chain combines TRBV4-1 with TRBJ2-2; D is unresolved. The germline CDR1 and CDR2 sequences are MGHRA and YSYEKL. Trimming took 2 bases from V and 7 from J, leaving 8 bases between them. CDR3 size: 13 residues. The CDR3 DNA sequence: TGCGCCAGCAGCCAAATTTTAGACGGGGAGCTGTTTTTT. It is translated as CASSQILDGELFF.